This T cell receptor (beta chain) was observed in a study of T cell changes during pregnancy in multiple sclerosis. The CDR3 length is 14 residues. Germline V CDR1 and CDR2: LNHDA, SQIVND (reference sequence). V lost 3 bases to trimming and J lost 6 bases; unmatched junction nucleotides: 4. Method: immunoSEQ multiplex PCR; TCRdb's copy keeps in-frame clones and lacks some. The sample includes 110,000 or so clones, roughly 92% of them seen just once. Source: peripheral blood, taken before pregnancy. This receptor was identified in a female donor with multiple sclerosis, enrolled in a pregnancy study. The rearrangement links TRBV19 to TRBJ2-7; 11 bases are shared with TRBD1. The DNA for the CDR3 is TGTGCCAGTAGTATCGCTGGGACAGGGGGCGAGCAGTACTTC. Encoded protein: CASSIAGTGGEQYF. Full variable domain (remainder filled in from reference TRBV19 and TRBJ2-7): DGGITQSPKYLFRKEGQNVTLSCEQNLNHDAMYWYRQDPGQGLRLIYYSQIVNDFQKGDIAEGYSVSREKKESFPLTVTSAQKNPTAFYLCASSIAGTGGEQYFGPGTRLTVT.